This TCR beta chain was recovered during a study of shared clonotypes between healthy human individuals. Naive-designated CD8 cells lacked CD45RO, were positively enriched for CCR7, and omitted terminally differentiated effector memory CD45RA+ cells. All of the donors resided in Nashville, Tennessee, and each was a Caucasian adult. This clone was recorded a few times. As yet, its antigen is unknown. Per germline, CDR1 SEHNR and CDR2 FQNEAQ (reference sequence). The CDR3 has 13 residues. The V gene lost 5 bases and the J gene lost 8 bases, with 15 bases spanning the gap. Study findings and constraints: The generation probabilities recorded for non-shared clonotypes fell below those of clonotypes shared by all four donors.

Repertoires were generated with immunoSEQ multiplex PCR, while TCRdb's copy carries only in-frame clones and drops some. This sample has 450,000 to 700,000 clones, with just under 97% found just once. Sequencing was carried out using naive CD8+ T cells sorted from blood. The rearrangement links TRBV7-9 to TRBJ1-2; D gene ambiguous. The clonotype originates from a woman aged 30 to 39 in good health. This CDR3 reads CASSPIRPGGYTF. The DNA of the CDR3 is TGTGCCAGCAGCCCGATTCGTCCGGGAGGCTACACCTTC. The complete variable domain, with remaining parts taken from reference TRBV7-9 and TRBJ1-2, reads DTGVSQNPRHKITKRGQNVTFRCDPISEHNRLYWYRQTLGQGPEFLTYFQNEAQLEKSRLLSDRFSAERPKGSFSTLEIQRTEQGDSAMYLCASSPIRPGGYTFGSGTRLTVV.